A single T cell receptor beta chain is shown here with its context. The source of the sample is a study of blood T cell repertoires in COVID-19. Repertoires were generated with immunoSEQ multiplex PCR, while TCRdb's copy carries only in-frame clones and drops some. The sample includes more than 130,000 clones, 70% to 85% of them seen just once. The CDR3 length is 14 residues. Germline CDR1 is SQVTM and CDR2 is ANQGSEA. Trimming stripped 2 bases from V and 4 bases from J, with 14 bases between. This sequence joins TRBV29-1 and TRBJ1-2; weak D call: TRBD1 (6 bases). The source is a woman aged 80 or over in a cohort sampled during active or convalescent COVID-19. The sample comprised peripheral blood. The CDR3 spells CSVENRGASYGYTF. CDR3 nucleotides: TGCAGCGTTGAAAATCGGGGGGCCTCCTATGGCTACACCTTC.